The TCR beta chain under discussion was sequenced for a study of blood T cell repertoires in COVID-19. Study overall: There were acute and convalescent COVID-19 samples, and they came from the United States, Italy and Spain.

Measured with immunoSEQ multiplex PCR; TCRdb has only the in-frame clones, and not every one. The table lists more than 200,000 clones, 88% of them singletons. The germline gives CDR1 SGHDT, CDR2 YYEEEE. The V gene end was trimmed by 0 bases and the J gene end by 4 bases; junction bases not matched to a gene: 4. This CDR3 has 15 amino acids. This TCR derives from a human donor in a cohort sampled during active COVID-19. Sequences were obtained from peripheral blood. The chain couples TRBV5-6 to TRBJ2-1, with TRBD2 matching 7 bases. The CDR3 DNA reads TGTGCCAGCAGCTTGGCTCTAGCGGCATACAATGAGCAGTTCTTC. Encoded protein: CASSLALAAYNEQFF.